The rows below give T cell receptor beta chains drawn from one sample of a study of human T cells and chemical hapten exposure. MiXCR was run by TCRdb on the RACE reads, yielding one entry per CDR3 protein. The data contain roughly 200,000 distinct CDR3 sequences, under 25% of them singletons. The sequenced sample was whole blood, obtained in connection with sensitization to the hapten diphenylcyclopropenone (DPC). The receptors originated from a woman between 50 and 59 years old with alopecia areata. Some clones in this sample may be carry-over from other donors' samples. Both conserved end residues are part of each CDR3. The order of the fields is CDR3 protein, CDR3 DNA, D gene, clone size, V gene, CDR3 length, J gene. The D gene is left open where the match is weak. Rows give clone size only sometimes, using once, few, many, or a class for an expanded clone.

CDR3 protein: CSEYTEGGDIQYF
CDR3 DNA: TGCAGCGAATATACGGAAGGGGGTGACATTCAGTACTTC
D gene: .
clone size: many
V gene: TRBV29-1
CDR3 length: 13
J gene: TRBJ2-4

CDR3 protein: CSVDPGVNTGELFF
CDR3 DNA: TGCAGCGTTGACCCGGGGGTTAACACCGGGGAGCTGTTTTTT
D gene: .
clone size: .
V gene: TRBV29-1
CDR3 length: 14
J gene: TRBJ2-2

CDR3 protein: CASSHRTDYEQYF
CDR3 DNA: TGTGCCAGCAGCCACAGGACGGACTACGAGCAGTACTTC
D gene: .
clone size: .
V gene: TRBV7-2
CDR3 length: 13
J gene: TRBJ2-7

CDR3 protein: CASSVVRGGPHEQFF
CDR3 DNA: TGTGCCAGCAGCGTAGTGCGGGGAGGGCCCCATGAGCAGTTCTTC
D gene: TRBD2
clone size: few
V gene: TRBV9
CDR3 length: 15
J gene: TRBJ2-1

CDR3 protein: CASSSRTSGEQFF
CDR3 DNA: TGTGCCAGCAGCTCCCGGACCTCTGGGGAGCAGTTCTTC
D gene: .
clone size: many
V gene: TRBV7-2
CDR3 length: 13
J gene: TRBJ2-1

CDR3 protein: CASSRTSGVSTEAFF
CDR3 DNA: TGTGCCAGCAGTAGAACCTCTGGAGTAAGCACTGAAGCTTTCTTT
D gene: .
clone size: many
V gene: TRBV12-3/TRBV12-4
CDR3 length: 15
J gene: TRBJ1-1

CDR3 protein: CASSSWGIRVQPQHF
CDR3 DNA: TGTGCCAGCAGCTCCTGGGGTATTCGGGTTCAGCCCCAGCATTTT
D gene: .
clone size: .
V gene: TRBV7-2
CDR3 length: 15
J gene: TRBJ1-5

CDR3 protein: CASSFGPELEQYF
CDR3 DNA: TGTGCCAGCAGTTTTGGCCCCGAACTAGAGCAGTACTTC
D gene: .
clone size: once
V gene: TRBV12-3/TRBV12-4
CDR3 length: 13
J gene: TRBJ2-7

CDR3 protein: CASRKGDYTEAFF
CDR3 DNA: TGTGCCAGCAGGAAGGGAGACTACACTGAAGCTTTCTTT
D gene: .
clone size: few
V gene: TRBV12-3/TRBV12-4
CDR3 length: 13
J gene: TRBJ1-1

CDR3 protein: CASSLEHANNEQFF
CDR3 DNA: TGTGCCAGCAGCTTAGAGCACGCCAACAATGAGCAGTTCTTC
D gene: .
clone size: .
V gene: TRBV7-8
CDR3 length: 14
J gene: TRBJ2-1

CDR3 protein: CSASNRASSYNEQFF
CDR3 DNA: TGCAGTGCGAGTAACAGGGCCAGCTCCTACAATGAGCAGTTCTTC
D gene: .
clone size: few
V gene: TRBV20-1
CDR3 length: 15
J gene: TRBJ2-1

CDR3 protein: CSARGSGTSGAHTDTQYF
CDR3 DNA: TGCAGTGCTAGAGGGTCGGGGACTAGCGGGGCGCACACAGATACGCAGTATTTT
D gene: TRBD2
clone size: .
V gene: TRBV20-1
CDR3 length: 18
J gene: TRBJ2-3

CDR3 protein: CASGVEQTEAFF
CDR3 DNA: TGTGCCAGCGGTGTAGAGCAGACTGAAGCTTTCTTT
D gene: .
clone size: .
V gene: TRBV2
CDR3 length: 12
J gene: TRBJ1-1

CDR3 protein: CAISEQGLRSNQPQHF
CDR3 DNA: TGTGCCATCAGTGAGCAGGGCTTGCGGAGCAATCAGCCCCAGCATTTT
D gene: .
clone size: few
V gene: TRBV10-3
CDR3 length: 16
J gene: TRBJ1-5

CDR3 protein: CASSWDTAKNIQYF
CDR3 DNA: TGCGCCAGCAGCTGGGACACAGCCAAAAACATTCAGTACTTC
D gene: .
clone size: few
V gene: TRBV5-1
CDR3 length: 14
J gene: TRBJ2-4

CDR3 protein: CSAPNQRNSYNEQFF
CDR3 DNA: TGCAGTGCCCCGAACCAGCGGAACTCCTACAATGAGCAGTTCTTC
D gene: .
clone size: .
V gene: TRBV20-1
CDR3 length: 15
J gene: TRBJ2-1

CDR3 protein: CASSLGVIYEQYF
CDR3 DNA: TGTGCCAGCAGCTTGGGCGTTATCTACGAGCAGTACTTC
D gene: .
clone size: .
V gene: TRBV7-6
CDR3 length: 13
J gene: TRBJ2-7

CDR3 protein: CASSLASGSPDTQYF
CDR3 DNA: TGCGCCAGCAGTCTGGCTAGCGGGAGTCCAGATACGCAGTATTTT
D gene: TRBD2
clone size: .
V gene: TRBV5-1
CDR3 length: 15
J gene: TRBJ2-3